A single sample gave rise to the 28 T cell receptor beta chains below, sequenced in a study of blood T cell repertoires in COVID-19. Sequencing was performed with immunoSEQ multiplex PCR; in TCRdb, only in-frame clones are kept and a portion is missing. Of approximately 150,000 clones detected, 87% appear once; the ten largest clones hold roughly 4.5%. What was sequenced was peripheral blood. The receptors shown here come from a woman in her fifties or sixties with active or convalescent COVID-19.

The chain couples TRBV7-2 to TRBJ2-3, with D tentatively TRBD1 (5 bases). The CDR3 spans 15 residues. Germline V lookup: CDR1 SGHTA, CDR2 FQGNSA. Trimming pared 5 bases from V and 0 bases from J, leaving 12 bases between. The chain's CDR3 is CASSKQASSTDTQYF. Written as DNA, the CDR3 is TGTGCCAGCAGCAAACAGGCGTCTAGCACAGATACGCAGTATTTT. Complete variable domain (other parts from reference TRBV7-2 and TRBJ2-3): GAGVSQSPSNKVTEKGKDVELRCDPISGHTALYWYRQSLGQGLEFLIYFQGNSAPDKSGLPSDRFSAERTGGSVSTLTIQRTQQEDSAVYLCASSKQASSTDTQYFGPGTRLTVL.

CDR3: CAWSRMEGGTQHF. The CDR3 DNA reads TGTGCCTGGAGCCGAATGGAGGGAGGGACCCAGCATTTT. The rearrangement uses TRBV30 and TRBJ1-5; unclear D gene. This CDR3 is 13 amino acids long. V was trimmed by 3 bases and J by 11 bases, leaving 17 bases between them. The germline CDR1 and CDR2 sequences are GTSNPN and SVGIG (reference sequence).

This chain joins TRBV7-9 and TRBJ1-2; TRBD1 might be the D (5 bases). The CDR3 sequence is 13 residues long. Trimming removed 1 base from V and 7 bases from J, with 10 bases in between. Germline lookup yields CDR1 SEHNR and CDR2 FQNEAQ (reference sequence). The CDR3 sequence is CASSLEGVAGYTF. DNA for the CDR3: TGTGCCAGCAGCTTAGAAGGGGTAGCTGGCTACACCTTC.

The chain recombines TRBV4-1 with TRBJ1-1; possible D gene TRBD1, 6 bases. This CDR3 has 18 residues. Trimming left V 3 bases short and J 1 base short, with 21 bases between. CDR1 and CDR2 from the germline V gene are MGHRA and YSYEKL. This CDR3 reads CASSQRVNRVGENTEAFF. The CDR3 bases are TGCGCCAGCAGCCAGAGGGTTAACAGGGTAGGAGAGAACACTGAAGCTTTCTTT.

The CDR3 nucleotides are TGTGCCAGCAGCGGACAGCGGGGGACTCAAGAGACCCAGTACTTC. This translates into CASSGQRGTQETQYF. The rearrangement links TRBV7-2 to TRBJ2-5; the match to TRBD2 covers 8 bases. Germline V gene lookup returns CDR1 SGHTA and CDR2 FQGNSA. V trimming: 5 bases; J trimming: 2 bases; junction bases outside the gene matches: 7. The CDR3 covers 15 residues.

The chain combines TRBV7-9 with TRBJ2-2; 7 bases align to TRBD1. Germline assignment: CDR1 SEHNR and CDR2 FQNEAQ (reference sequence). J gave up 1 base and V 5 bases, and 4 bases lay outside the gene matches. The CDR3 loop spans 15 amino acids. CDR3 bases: TGTGCCAGCAGCAGACAGGGAGTGAACACCGGGGAGCTGTTTTTT. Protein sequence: CASSRQGVNTGELFF.

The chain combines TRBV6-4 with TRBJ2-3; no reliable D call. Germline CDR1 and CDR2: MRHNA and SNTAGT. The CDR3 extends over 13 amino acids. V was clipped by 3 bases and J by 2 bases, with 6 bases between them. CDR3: CASSESLTDTQYF. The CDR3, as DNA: TGTGCCAGCAGTGAGTCCCTCACAGATACGCAGTATTTT.

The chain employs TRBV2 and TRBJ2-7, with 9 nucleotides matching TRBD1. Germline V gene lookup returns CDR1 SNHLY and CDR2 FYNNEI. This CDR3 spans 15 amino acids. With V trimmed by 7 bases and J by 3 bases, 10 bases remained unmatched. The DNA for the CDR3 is TGTGCCAGCAACATACAGGGGGCGATCGGCTACGAGCAGTACTTC. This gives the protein CASNIQGAIGYEQYF.

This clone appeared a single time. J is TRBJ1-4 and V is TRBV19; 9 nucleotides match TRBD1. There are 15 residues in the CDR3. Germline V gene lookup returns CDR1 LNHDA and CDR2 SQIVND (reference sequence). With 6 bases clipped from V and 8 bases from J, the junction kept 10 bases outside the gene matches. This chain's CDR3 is CASRPGQGLGEKLFF. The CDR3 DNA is TGTGCCAGTAGACCGGGACAGGGCCTAGGAGAAAAACTGTTTTTT.

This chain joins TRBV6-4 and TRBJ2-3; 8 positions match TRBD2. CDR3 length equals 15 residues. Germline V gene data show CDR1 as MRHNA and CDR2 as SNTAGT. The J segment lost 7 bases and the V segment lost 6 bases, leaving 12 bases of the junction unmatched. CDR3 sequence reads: CASSRVSGATNTQYF. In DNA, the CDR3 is TGTGCCAGCAGCAGGGTTAGCGGGGCCACGAATACGCAGTATTTT.

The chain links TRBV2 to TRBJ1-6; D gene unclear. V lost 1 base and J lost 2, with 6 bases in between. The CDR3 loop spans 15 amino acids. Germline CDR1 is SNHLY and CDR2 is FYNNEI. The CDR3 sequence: CASSEDGPYNSPLHF. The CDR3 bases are TGTGCCAGCAGTGAAGACGGTCCCTATAATTCACCCCTCCACTTT.

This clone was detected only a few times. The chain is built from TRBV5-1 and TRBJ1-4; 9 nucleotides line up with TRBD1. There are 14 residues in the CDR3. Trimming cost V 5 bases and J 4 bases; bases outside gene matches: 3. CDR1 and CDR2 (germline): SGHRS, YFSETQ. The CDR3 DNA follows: TGCGCCAGCAGGCAGACAGGGGGTAATGAAAAACTGTTTTTT. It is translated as CASRQTGGNEKLFF.

The CDR3 sequence is CASSTPGARHNEQFF. Written as DNA, the CDR3 is TGTGCCAGCAGCACTCCGGGAGCCAGGCACAATGAGCAGTTCTTC. The J gene is TRBJ2-1, the V gene TRBV9, with a possible D match to TRBD2 (6 bases). With 4 bases removed from V and 5 bases from J, the gap between germline ends came to 16 bases. Germline lookup yields CDR1 SGDLS and CDR2 YYNGEE. The CDR3 loop spans 15 amino acids.

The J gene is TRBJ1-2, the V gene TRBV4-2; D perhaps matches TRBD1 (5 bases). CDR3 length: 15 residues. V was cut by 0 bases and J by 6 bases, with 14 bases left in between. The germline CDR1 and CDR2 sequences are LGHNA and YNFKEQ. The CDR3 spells CASSQDLGGYNGYTF. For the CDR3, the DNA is TGTGCCAGCAGCCAAGATCTCGGGGGGTACAATGGCTACACCTTC.

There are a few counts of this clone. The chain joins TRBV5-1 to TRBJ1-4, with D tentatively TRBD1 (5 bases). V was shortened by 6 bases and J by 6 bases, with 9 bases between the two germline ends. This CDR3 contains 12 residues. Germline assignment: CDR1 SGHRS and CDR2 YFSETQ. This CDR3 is CASKGRYEKLFF. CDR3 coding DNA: TGCGCCAGCAAGGGGCGGTATGAAAAACTGTTTTTT.

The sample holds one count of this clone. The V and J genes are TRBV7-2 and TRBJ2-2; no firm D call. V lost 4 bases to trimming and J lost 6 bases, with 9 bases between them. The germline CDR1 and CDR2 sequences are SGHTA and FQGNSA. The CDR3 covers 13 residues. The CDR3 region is CASSSQYSGELFF. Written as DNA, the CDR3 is TGTGCCAGCAGCTCCCAGTATTCCGGGGAGCTGTTTTTT.

The CDR3: CASIRGADTEAFF. The CDR3 coding sequence is TGTGCCAGCATACGGGGGGCGGACACTGAAGCTTTCTTT. The J gene is TRBJ1-1, the V gene TRBV25-1; tentatively, D is TRBD1 (6 bases). Germline V gene data show CDR1 as MGHDK and CDR2 as SYGVNS. This CDR3 comprises 13 residues. Trimming removed 7 bases at V and 3 bases at J, with 12 bases between. The full variable domain, rest sourced from reference TRBV25-1 and TRBJ1-1, is EADIYQTPRYLVIGTGKKITLECSQTMGHDKMYWYQQDPGMELHLIHYSYGVNSTEKGDLSSESTVSRIRTEHFPLTLESARPSHTSQYLCASIRGADTEAFFGQGTRLTVV.

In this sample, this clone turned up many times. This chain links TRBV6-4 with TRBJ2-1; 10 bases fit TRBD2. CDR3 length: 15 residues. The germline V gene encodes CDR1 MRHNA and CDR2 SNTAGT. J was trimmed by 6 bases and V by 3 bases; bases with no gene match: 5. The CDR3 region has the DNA TGTGCCAGCAGTGAAGCTAGCGGGGGATCCAATGAGCAGTTCTTC. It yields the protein CASSEASGGSNEQFF.

The CDR3 nucleotides are TGCGCCAGCAGCTTGGACGGGGGGGCCTACAATGAGCAGTTCTTC. This codes for CASSLDGGAYNEQFF. V is TRBV5-1 and J is TRBJ2-1; 8 positions agree with TRBD2. This CDR3 has 15 amino acids. The J segment lost 2 bases and the V segment lost 0 bases, leaving 1 base of the junction unmatched. Germline CDR1 reads SGHRS; CDR2 reads YFSETQ.

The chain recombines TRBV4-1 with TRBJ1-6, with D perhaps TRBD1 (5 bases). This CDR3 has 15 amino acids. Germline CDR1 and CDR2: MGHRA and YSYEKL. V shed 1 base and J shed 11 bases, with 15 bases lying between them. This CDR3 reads CASSQGGGFPAPLHF. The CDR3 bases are TGCGCCAGCAGCCAAGGCGGGGGTTTTCCCGCACCCCTCCACTTT.

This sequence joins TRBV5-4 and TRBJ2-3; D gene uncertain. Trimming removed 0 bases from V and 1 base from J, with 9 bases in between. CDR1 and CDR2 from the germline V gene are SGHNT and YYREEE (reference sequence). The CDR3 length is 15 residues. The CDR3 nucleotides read TGTGCCAGCAGCTTGGGTGGCGGTGGCACAGATACGCAGTATTTT. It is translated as CASSLGGGGTDTQYF.

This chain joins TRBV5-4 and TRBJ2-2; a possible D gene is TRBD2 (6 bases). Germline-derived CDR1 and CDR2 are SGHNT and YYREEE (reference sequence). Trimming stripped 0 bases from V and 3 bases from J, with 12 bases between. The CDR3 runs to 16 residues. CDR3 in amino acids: CASSLVGRGYTGELFF. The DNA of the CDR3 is TGTGCCAGCAGCTTGGTCGGGCGGGGTTACACCGGGGAGCTGTTTTTT.

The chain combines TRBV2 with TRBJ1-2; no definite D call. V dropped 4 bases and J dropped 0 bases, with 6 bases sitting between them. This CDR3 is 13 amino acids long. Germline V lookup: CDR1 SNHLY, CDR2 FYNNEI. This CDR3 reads CASSGASNYGYTF. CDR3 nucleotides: TGTGCCAGCAGTGGGGCGTCTAACTATGGCTACACCTTC.

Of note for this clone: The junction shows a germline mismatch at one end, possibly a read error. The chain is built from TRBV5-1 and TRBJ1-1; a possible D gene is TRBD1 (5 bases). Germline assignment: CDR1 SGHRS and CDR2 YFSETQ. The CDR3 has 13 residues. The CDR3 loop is CVSSLQGNTEAFF. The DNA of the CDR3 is TGCGTCAGCAGCTTGCAGGGGAACACTGAAGCTTTCTTT.

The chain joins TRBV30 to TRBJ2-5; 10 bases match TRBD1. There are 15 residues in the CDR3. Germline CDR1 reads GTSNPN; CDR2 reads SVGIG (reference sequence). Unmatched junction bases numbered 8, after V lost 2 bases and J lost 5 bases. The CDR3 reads CAWSSGTGAGETQYF. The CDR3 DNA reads TGTGCCTGGAGTTCGGGGACAGGGGCAGGGGAGACCCAGTACTTC.

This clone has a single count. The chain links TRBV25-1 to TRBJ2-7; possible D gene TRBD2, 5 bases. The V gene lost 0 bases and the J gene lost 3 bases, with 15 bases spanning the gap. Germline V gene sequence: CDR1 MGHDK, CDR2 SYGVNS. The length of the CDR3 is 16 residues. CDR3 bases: TGTGCCAGCAGTGAATATATTCCGGGATCCGTCTACGAGCAGTACTTC. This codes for CASSEYIPGSVYEQYF.

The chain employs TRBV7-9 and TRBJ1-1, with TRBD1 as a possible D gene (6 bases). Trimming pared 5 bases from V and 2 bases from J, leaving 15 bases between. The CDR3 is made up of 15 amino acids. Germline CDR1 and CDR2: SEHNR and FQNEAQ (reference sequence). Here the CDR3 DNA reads TGTGCCAGCAGCAACCTACAGGGATCTAACACTGAAGCTTTCTTT. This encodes CASSNLQGSNTEAFF.

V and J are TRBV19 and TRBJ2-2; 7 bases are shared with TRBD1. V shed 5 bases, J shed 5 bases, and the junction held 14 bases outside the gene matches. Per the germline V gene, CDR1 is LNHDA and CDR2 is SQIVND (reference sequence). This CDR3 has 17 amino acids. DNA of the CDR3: TGTGCCAGTAGTCACGGTTCTACAGGGGATATTACCGGGGAGCTGTTTTTT. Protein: CASSHGSTGDITGELFF.